Shown below are 10 T cell receptor beta chains from a single sample sequenced in a study of blood T cell repertoires in COVID-19. Repertoires were generated with immunoSEQ multiplex PCR, while TCRdb's copy carries only in-frame clones and drops some. The data show 100,000 to 150,000 clones, with around 86% seen just once and 27% held by the top ten. The sample comprised peripheral blood. The source is a woman of 80 years or more with acute or convalescent COVID-19.

This chain joins TRBV28 and TRBJ1-3, with D maybe TRBD1 (5 bases). Germline-derived CDR1 and CDR2 are MDHEN and SYDVKM. The CDR3 is 18 residues long. The germline V and J ends were trimmed by 5 bases and 4 bases, with 24 bases remaining between them. CDR3 region: CASSLRVWSSPSGNTIYF. The CDR3, as DNA: TGTGCCAGCAGTCTCAGGGTCTGGAGCTCCCCTTCCGGAAACACCATATATTTT.

The chain couples TRBV28 to TRBJ2-5; 7 positions agree with TRBD2. V lost 8 bases, J lost 4 bases, and 7 bases stayed unmatched. Germline values: CDR1 MDHEN, CDR2 SYDVKM. The CDR3 consists of 13 residues. DNA for the CDR3: TGTGCCAGCGTGACGGGCGGGGGAGAGACCCAGTACTTC. This encodes CASVTGGGETQYF.

The chain couples TRBV6-5 to TRBJ1-1; 9 positions agree with TRBD1. Germline loops: CDR1 MNHEY, CDR2 SVGAGI. V was pared by 7 bases and J by 5 bases, with 5 bases of the junction left unmatched. The CDR3 length is 13 residues. CDR3 in DNA: TGTGCCAGCAAAGGGACAGGGAAGACTGAAGCTTTCTTT. Its translation: CASKGTGKTEAFF.

V usage is TRBV7-9 and J usage is TRBJ2-3, with D perhaps matching TRBD2 (5 bases). CDR1 is SEHNR and CDR2 is FQNEAQ in the germline V gene (reference sequence). CDR3 size: 15 residues. The V gene lost 5 bases and the J gene lost 4 bases, with 16 bases spanning the gap. CDR3 sequence (DNA): TGTGCCAGCAGCGCGATGGGAGCTGGGGCAGATACGCAGTATTTT. Translated: CASSAMGAGADTQYF.

A note on this clone: Other DNA sequences in the same sample also yield this CDR3. The chain carries TRBV19 and TRBJ1-2; no clear D gene. V lost 5 bases to trimming and J lost 4 bases, with 8 bases between them. The germline gives CDR1 LNHDA, CDR2 SQIVND (reference sequence). The CDR3 contains 12 residues. The DNA for the CDR3 is TGTGCCAGTAGTGAGGGCCGCTATGGCTACACCTTC. Amino acids: CASSEGRYGYTF.

This clone came up once. This chain links TRBV29-1 with TRBJ1-2; 7 nucleotides agree with TRBD1. The CDR3 is 12 amino acids. Trimming cost V 4 bases and J 6 bases; bases outside gene matches: 5. Looked up from germline, CDR1 is SQVTM and CDR2 is ANQGSEA. CDR3 sequence (DNA): TGCAGCGTTGGACAGGGCGAGGATGGCTACACCTTC. It codes for CSVGQGEDGYTF.

V and J are TRBV3-1 (or the pseudogene TRBV3-2) and TRBJ1-1, with a weak D call TRBD1 (5 bases). The germline gives CDR1 LGHDT, CDR2 YNNKEL (reference sequence). Trimming pared 5 bases from V and 0 bases from J, leaving 22 bases between. This CDR3 contains 18 residues. CDR3 sequence reads: CASSRRQMGLNMNTEAFF. The CDR3, as DNA: TGTGCCAGCAGCAGACGACAGATGGGGCTTAATATGAACACTGAAGCTTTCTTT.

The count of this clone is one. The CDR3 nucleotides are TGTGCCAGCAGCGTAGGTAGGGGCCTCGGGACAGATACGCAGTATTTT. It yields the protein CASSVGRGLGTDTQYF. The V call is TRBV9, the J call TRBJ2-3; TRBD1 might be the D (5 bases). With 0 bases removed from V and 3 bases from J, the gap between germline ends came to 14 bases. The CDR3 length is 16 residues. The germline CDR1 and CDR2 sequences are SGDLS and YYNGEE.

This chain uses TRBV2 with TRBJ2-2; D is perhaps TRBD2 (6 bases). Per the germline V gene, CDR1 is SNHLY and CDR2 is FYNNEI. V was cut by 3 bases and J by 5 bases, with 13 bases left in between. This CDR3 contains 15 residues. As DNA, the CDR3 is TGTGCCAGCAGTGATGGGAGGCTTGCGACCGGGGAGCTGTTTTTT. This sequence encodes CASSDGRLATGELFF.

This clone has just a few counts. V and J are TRBV6-2 or TRBV6-3 and TRBJ1-1; 7 nucleotides line up with TRBD1. The V and J ends lost 6 bases and 3 bases, in that order; junction bases with no gene match: 4. The length of the CDR3 is 13 residues. Looked up from germline, CDR1 is MNHEY and CDR2 is SVGEGT. The CDR3 is CASSWDRYTEAFF. CDR3 sequence (DNA): TGTGCCAGCAGCTGGGACAGATACACTGAAGCTTTCTTT.